These 12 T cell receptor beta chains originate from one sample sequenced in a study of Ad26.COV2.S vaccination and SARS-CoV-2 variants. Method: immunoSEQ multiplex PCR; TCRdb's copy keeps in-frame clones and lacks some. In the table there are around 300,000 clones, around 89% of which are singletons. Treatment reported: 15 to 20 received Ad26.COV2.S at low or high dose, single or two shots; several received placebo; per-sample allocation not given. It was on day 63 after the first vaccine or placebo injection that samples were taken. The sample here was peripheral blood, taken in a trial of Ad26.COV2.S vaccine versus placebo. The receptors here all came from a person between 18 and 59 years old who received the Ad26.COV2.S COVID-19 vaccine or a placebo.

This rearrangement joins TRBV6-2 or TRBV6-3 to TRBJ2-7, with 7 bases lining up with TRBD1. Germline V gene sequence: CDR1 MNHEY, CDR2 SVGEGT. This CDR3 is built from 13 residues. V lost 6 bases and J lost 3; bases outside the gene matches: 5. This chain's CDR3 is CASSRQGVYEQYF. CDR3 coding DNA: TGTGCCAGCAGCCGACAGGGAGTCTACGAGCAGTACTTC.

In DNA form, the CDR3 reads TGTGCCAGCGCTTGGGCAGATACGCAGTATTTT. It is translated as CASAWADTQYF. The V call is TRBV28, the J call TRBJ2-3, with no clear D. The V end was cut by 8 bases, the J end by 4 bases, with 7 bases between. CDR1 is MDHEN, CDR2 SYDVKM, per germline. CDR3 length equals 11 residues.

The chain has TRBV5-4 and TRBJ2-3; 10 bases are shared with TRBD1. The CDR3 totals 16 residues. Per germline, CDR1 SGHNT and CDR2 YYREEE (reference sequence). Trimming cost V 6 bases and J 3 bases; bases outside gene matches: 10. The CDR3: CASTTPGTGETDTQYF. The CDR3 region has the DNA TGTGCCAGCACCACCCCCGGGACAGGGGAAACAGATACGCAGTATTTT. The full variable domain, rest sourced from reference TRBV5-4 and TRBJ2-3, is ETGVTQSPTHLIKTRGQQVTLRCSSQSGHNTVSWYQQALGQGPQFIFQYYREEENGRGNFPPRFSGLQFPNYSSELNVNALELDDSALYLCASTTPGTGETDTQYFGPGTRLTVL.

V usage is TRBV28 and J usage is TRBJ2-3; perhaps TRBD1 as D (6 bases). Per the germline V gene, CDR1 is MDHEN and CDR2 is SYDVKM. Trimming shortened V by 6 bases and J by 7 bases, and 17 bases separated the two germline ends. This CDR3 region has 14 residues. Here the CDR3 reads CASRRTGWENTQYF. CDR3 coding DNA: TGTGCCAGCAGGAGAACAGGGTGGGAAAATACGCAGTATTTT.

The rearrangement uses TRBV10-3 and TRBJ2-3, with 11 bases that match TRBD1. The CDR3 contains 15 residues. In germline, CDR1 is ENHRY, CDR2 SYGVKD. With V trimmed by 10 bases and J by 3 bases, 9 bases remained unmatched. The CDR3 sequence is CASAGQGGQTDTQYF. CDR3 bases: TGTGCCAGCGCGGGACAGGGGGGCCAAACAGATACGCAGTATTTT.

V usage is TRBV28 and J usage is TRBJ1-6; no definite D call. This CDR3 has 14 residues. V gave up 5 bases and J gave up 7 bases, with 12 bases separating them. Per the germline V gene, CDR1 is MDHEN and CDR2 is SYDVKM. CDR3 DNA sequence: TGTGCCAGCAGTCCCCCCGGGTGGAATTCACCCCTCCACTTT. This encodes CASSPPGWNSPLHF.

The genes are TRBV5-4 and TRBJ1-2, with 8 bases that match TRBD1. V dropped 0 bases and J dropped 8; count of bases not matched to a gene: 9. This CDR3 is 15 amino acids long. Germline V gene data show CDR1 as SGHNT and CDR2 as YYREEE (reference sequence). In DNA form, the CDR3 reads TGTGCCAGCAGCTTGGGGGACAGGCCCCTCGGGGGCTACACCTTC. Amino acid sequence: CASSLGDRPLGGYTF.

This chain joins TRBV6-2 or TRBV6-3 and TRBJ1-2; the D is unclear. The CDR3 has 14 amino acids. In germline, CDR1 is MNHEY, CDR2 SVGEGT. The ends were cut back, 5 bases at V and 2 bases at J, with 12 bases in the middle. The CDR3 protein is CASSTNYENYGYTF. In DNA, the CDR3 is TGTGCCAGCAGTACCAACTATGAAAACTATGGCTACACCTTC.

V and J are TRBV10-1 and TRBJ1-4; 7 bases are a match to TRBD1. The V segment lost 4 bases and the J segment 7 bases; nucleotides outside the gene matches: 3. The CDR3 extends over 13 amino acids. The germline V gene has CDR1 WNHNN and CDR2 SYGVQD (reference sequence). CDR3: CASSVQGSEKLFF. The DNA for the CDR3 is TGCGCCAGCAGTGTACAGGGGAGTGAAAAACTGTTTTTT.

The rearrangement links TRBV18 to TRBJ2-2, with D possibly being TRBD1 (5 bases). The CDR3 is 16 amino acids. Per germline, CDR1 KGHSH and CDR2 LQKENI. V lost 0 bases and J 2 bases, leaving 10 bases between the germline ends. For the CDR3, the DNA is TGTGCCAGCTCACCACCGGGGCAGAGAAACACCGGGGAGCTGTTTTTT. Translated: CASSPPGQRNTGELFF.

Notes on this clone: This same CDR3 is encoded by further DNA sequences in the sample. The CDR3: CASSQVEYEQYF. CDR3 nucleotide sequence: TGTGCCAGCAGCCAAGTTGAGTACGAGCAGTACTTC. The rearrangement uses TRBV3-1 (or the pseudogene TRBV3-2) and TRBJ2-7; no firm D call. Germline V gene lookup returns CDR1 LGHDT and CDR2 YNNKEL (reference sequence). V lost 1 base to trimming and J lost 4 bases, with 5 bases between them. This CDR3 comprises 12 residues.

This clone was counted a few times. Other nucleotide sequences from this sample produce the same CDR3. J is TRBJ1-6 and V is TRBV11-2; D gene ambiguous. V was pared by 0 bases and J by 7 bases, with 4 bases between. CDR3 length: 13 residues. Germline CDR1 SGHAT, CDR2 FQNNGV. Here the CDR3 reads CASSLDLNSPLHF. The CDR3, as DNA: TGTGCCAGCAGCTTAGATCTCAATTCACCCCTCCACTTT.